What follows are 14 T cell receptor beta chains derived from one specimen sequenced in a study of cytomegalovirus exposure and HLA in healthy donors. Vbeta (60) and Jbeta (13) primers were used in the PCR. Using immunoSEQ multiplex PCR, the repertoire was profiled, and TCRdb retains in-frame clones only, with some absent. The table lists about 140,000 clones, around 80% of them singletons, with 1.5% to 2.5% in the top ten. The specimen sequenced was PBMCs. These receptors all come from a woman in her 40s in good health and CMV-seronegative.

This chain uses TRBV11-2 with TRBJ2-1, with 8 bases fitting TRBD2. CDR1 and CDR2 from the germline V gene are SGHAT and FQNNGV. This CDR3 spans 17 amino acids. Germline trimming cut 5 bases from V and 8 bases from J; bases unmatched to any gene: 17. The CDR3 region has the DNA TGTGCCAGCAGCCTCGTGGTTGGCCGGACTAGCTTTGATGAGCAGTTCTTC. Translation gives CASSLVVGRTSFDEQFF.

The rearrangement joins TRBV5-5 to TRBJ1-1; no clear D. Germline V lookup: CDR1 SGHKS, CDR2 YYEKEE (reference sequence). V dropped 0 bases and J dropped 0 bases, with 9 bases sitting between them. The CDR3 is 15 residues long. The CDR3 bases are TGTGCCAGCAGCTTGGGGGTCGGGGTGAACACTGAAGCTTTCTTT. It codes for CASSLGVGVNTEAFF. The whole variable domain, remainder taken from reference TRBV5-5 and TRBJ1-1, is DAGVTQSPTHLIKTRGQQVTLRCSPISGHKSVSWYQQVLGQGPQFIFQYYEKEERGRGNFPDRFSARQFPNYSSELNVNALLLGDSALYLCASSLGVGVNTEAFFGQGTRLTVV.

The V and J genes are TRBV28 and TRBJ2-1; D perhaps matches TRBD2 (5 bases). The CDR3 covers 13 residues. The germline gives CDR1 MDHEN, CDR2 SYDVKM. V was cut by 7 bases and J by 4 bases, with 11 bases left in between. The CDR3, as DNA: TGTGCCAGCATCCCGGGAACTTACAATGAGCAGTTCTTC. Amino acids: CASIPGTYNEQFF.

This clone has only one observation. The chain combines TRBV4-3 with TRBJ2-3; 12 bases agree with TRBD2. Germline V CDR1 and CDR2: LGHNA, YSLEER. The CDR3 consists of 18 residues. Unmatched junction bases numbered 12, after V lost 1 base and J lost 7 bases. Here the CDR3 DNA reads TGCGCCAGCAGCCAAGTTCTAGCGGGAGGGCCTTTACAATATACGCAGTATTTT. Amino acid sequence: CASSQVLAGGPLQYTQYF.

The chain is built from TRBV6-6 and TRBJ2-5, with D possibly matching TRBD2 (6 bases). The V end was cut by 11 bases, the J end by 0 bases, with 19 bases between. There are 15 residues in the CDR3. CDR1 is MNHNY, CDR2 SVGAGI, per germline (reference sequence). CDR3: CAVIQVAEYQETQYF. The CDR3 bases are TGTGCCGTCATACAGGTAGCGGAGTACCAAGAGACCCAGTACTTC.

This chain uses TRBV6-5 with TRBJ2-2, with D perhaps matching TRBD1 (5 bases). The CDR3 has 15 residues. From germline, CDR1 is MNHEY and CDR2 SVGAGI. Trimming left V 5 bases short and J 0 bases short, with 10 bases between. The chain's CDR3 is CASSVRVANTGELFF. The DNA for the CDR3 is TGTGCCAGCAGTGTCAGGGTTGCGAACACCGGGGAGCTGTTTTTT.

DNA for the CDR3: TGCGCCAGCAGCCCGATAGCGGGAGTCTCGTACAATGAGCAGTTCTTC. This gives the protein CASSPIAGVSYNEQFF. The genes are TRBV5-1 and TRBJ2-1; 9 bases match TRBD2. V shed 4 bases and J 4 bases; nucleotides not matched to a gene: 9. The CDR3 covers 16 residues. Germline CDR1 SGHRS, CDR2 YFSETQ.

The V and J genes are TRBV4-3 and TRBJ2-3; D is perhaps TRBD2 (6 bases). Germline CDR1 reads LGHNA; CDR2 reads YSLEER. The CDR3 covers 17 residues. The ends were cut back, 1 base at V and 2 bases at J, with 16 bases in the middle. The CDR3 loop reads CASSQVGGGGATDTQYF. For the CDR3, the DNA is TGCGCCAGCAGCCAAGTCGGGGGAGGTGGGGCCACAGATACGCAGTATTTT.

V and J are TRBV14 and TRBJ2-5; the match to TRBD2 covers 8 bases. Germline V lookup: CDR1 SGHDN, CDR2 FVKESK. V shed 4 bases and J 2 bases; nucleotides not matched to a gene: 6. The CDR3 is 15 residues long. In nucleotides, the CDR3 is TGTGCCAGCAGCCGATTACTAGCGGAGCAAGAGACCCAGTACTTC. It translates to CASSRLLAEQETQYF.

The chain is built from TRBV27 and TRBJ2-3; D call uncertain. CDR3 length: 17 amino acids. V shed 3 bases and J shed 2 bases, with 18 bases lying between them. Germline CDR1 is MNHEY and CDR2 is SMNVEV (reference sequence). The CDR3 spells CASSFFGPVRSTDTQYF. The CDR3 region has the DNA TGTGCCAGCAGTTTTTTTGGTCCGGTGAGATCCACAGATACGCAGTATTTT.

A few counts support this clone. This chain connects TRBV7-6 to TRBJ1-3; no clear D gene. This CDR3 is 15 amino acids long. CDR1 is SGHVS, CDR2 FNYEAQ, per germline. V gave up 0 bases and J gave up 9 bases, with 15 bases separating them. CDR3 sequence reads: CASSLAKASGGTIYF. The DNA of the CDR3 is TGTGCCAGCAGCTTAGCGAAAGCCTCTGGCGGCACCATATATTTT.

The CDR3, as DNA: TGTGCCAGCAGCGTAGAAGGGGGAGTGAGATCCGGGGAGCTGTTTTTT. Amino acid sequence: CASSVEGGVRSGELFF. The chain links TRBV9 to TRBJ2-2, with TRBD1 as a possible D gene (6 bases). This CDR3 is built from 16 residues. With 0 bases removed from V and 6 bases from J, the gap between germline ends came to 15 bases. The germline gives CDR1 SGDLS, CDR2 YYNGEE. The full variable domain, in which reference TRBV9 and TRBJ2-2 provide the parts outside the CDR3, is DSGVTQTPKHLITATGQRVTLRCSPRSGDLSVYWYQQSLDQGLQFLIQYYNGEERAKGNILERFSAQQFPDLHSELNLSSLELGDSALYFCASSVEGGVRSGELFFGEGSRLTVL.

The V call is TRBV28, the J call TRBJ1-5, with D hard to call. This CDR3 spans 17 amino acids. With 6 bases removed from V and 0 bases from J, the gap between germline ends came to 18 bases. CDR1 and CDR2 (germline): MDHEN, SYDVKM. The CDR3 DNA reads TGTGCCAGCAGGGACGATGGAGGGCCGTATAGCAATCAGCCCCAGCATTTT. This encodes CASRDDGGPYSNQPQHF.

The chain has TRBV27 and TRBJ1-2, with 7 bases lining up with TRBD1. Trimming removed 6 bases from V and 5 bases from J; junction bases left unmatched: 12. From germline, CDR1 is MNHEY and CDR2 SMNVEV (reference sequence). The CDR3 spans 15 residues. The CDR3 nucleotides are TGTGCCAGCAGGATGACAGGGAGTGGGGGGTATGGCTACACCTTC. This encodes CASRMTGSGGYGYTF.